Listed below are T cell receptor beta chains from one sample, sequenced in a study of control samples from healthy donors and cancer patients. The protocol was immunoSEQ multiplex PCR, while the TCRdb copy is restricted to in-frame clones and leaves out a portion. The data show 150,000 to 200,000 clones, approximately 90% seen once. Sequencing was done on a sample of blood. These receptors all come from a man aged 30 to 39 in good health. The CDR3 runs from the conserved cysteine through the conserved F or W. D genes are given only for firm matches. Size is omitted from some rows. Given values are once, few, many or a class for expanded clones.

D | J | size | V | DNA | CDR3
. | TRBJ1-1 | . | TRBV5-4 | TGTGCCAGCAGCTTGGTCTCGGTGAACACTGAAGCTTTCTTT | CASSLVSVNTEAFF
TRBD2 | TRBJ2-1 | . | TRBV5-1 | TGCGCCAGCAGCTCGGGACTAGCGGGGTTGAGACCCTACAATGAGCAGTTCTTC | CASSSGLAGLRPYNEQFF
TRBD2 | TRBJ2-7 | . | TRBV7-9 | TGTGCCAGCAGCTTAGTGGGACTAGCGGGATCCGAGCAGTACTTC | CASSLVGLAGSEQYF
. | TRBJ1-1 | . | TRBV6-2/TRBV6-3 | TGTGCCAGCAGTTACATTGGGACGGGGAACACTGAAGCTTTCTTT | CASSYIGTGNTEAFF
. | TRBJ2-2 | . | TRBV2 | TGTGCCAGCAGTGGGACTACCCGCACCGGGGAGCTGTTTTTT | CASSGTTRTGELFF
TRBD2 | TRBJ2-4 | . | TRBV11-2 | TGTGCCAGCAGCCCTCAGGGTAGCGGGGAACTAGCCAAAAACATTCAGTACTTC | CASSPQGSGELAKNIQYF
TRBD1 | TRBJ2-3 | . | TRBV5-1 | TGCGCCAGCAGCTCCGCTAGGACAGGGCTTACAGATACGCAGTATTTT | CASSSARTGLTDTQYF
TRBD1 | TRBJ1-1 | . | TRBV7-2 | TGTGCCAGCAGCTTCCGGGACAGGGTTCGCACTGAAGCTTTCTTT | CASSFRDRVRTEAFF
TRBD1 | TRBJ1-5 | . | TRBV12-5 | TGTGCTAGTGGTTTGACAGGGGGCGGCAATCAGCCCCAGCATTTT | CASGLTGGGNQPQHF
. | TRBJ2-7 | . | TRBV12-3/TRBV12-4 | TGTGCCAGCAGCTACGGGTTGTACGAGCAGTACTTC | CASSYGLYEQYF
TRBD2 | TRBJ2-1 | . | TRBV7-2 | TGTGCCAGCAGCAAAGCGGGGTCCCCTTACAATGAGCAGTTCTTC | CASSKAGSPYNEQFF
. | TRBJ1-1 | . | TRBV19 | TGTGCCAGTAGTGTTCAGGGGAACACTGAAGCTTTCTTT | CASSVQGNTEAFF
. | TRBJ2-6 | . | TRBV18 | TGTGCCAGCTCACCACCGAGGGGGATTCAGGGGGCCAACGTCCTGACTTTC | CASSPPRGIQGANVLTF
. | TRBJ2-7 | . | TRBV12-3/TRBV12-4 | TGTGCCAGCAGTTCGGGTCTTTCCTACGAGCAGTACTTC | CASSSGLSYEQYF
. | TRBJ2-7 | once | TRBV4-1 | TGCGCCAGCAGCCAAGGCGGGAATTCAGAGTACGAGCAGTACTTC | CASSQGGNSEYEQYF
. | TRBJ1-5 | . | TRBV30 | TGTGCCTGGAGTAAGGGTCAGCCCCAGCATTTT | CAWSKGQPQHF
. | TRBJ1-5 | . | TRBV15 | TGTGCCACCAGCAGAGATTATCAAGACCGGACCCAGCATTTT | CATSRDYQDRTQHF
TRBD2 | TRBJ2-7 | . | TRBV3-1/TRBV3-2 | TGTGCCAGCAGCCAAGCTCTAGCGGAGACCTACGAGCAGTACTTC | CASSQALAETYEQYF
. | TRBJ2-7 | . | TRBV11-2 | TGTGCCAGCAGTCGAAATCTACTCGGGGGATACGAGCAGTACTTC | CASSRNLLGGYEQYF
. | TRBJ2-7 | . | TRBV13 | TGTGCCAGCAGTTCAGGCGCGGACGGAATCTCCTACGAGCAGTACTTC | CASSSGADGISYEQYF
TRBD1 | TRBJ1-1 | . | TRBV19 | TGTGCCAGTAGTGCGGACAGGCTTACGAACACTGAAGCTTTCTTT | CASSADRLTNTEAFF
. | TRBJ1-1 | . | TRBV6-1 | TGTGCCAGCAGTGAAACAGGGAGGAACACTGAAGCTTTCTTT | CASSETGRNTEAFF
. | TRBJ2-5 | . | TRBV5-4 | TGTGCCAGCAGCCTGTGGGCTAGGGAGACCCAGTACTTC | CASSLWARETQYF
. | TRBJ1-6 | once | TRBV9 | TGTGCCAGCAGCGCCGACAGGCTTAATTCACCCCTCCACTTT | CASSADRLNSPLHF
. | TRBJ1-2 | once | TRBV30 | TGTGCCTGGAGTCACGGAATAGTGGGCTATGGCTACACCTTC | CAWSHGIVGYGYTF
TRBD2 | TRBJ2-2 | . | TRBV5-1 | TGCGCCAGCAGCTTGGCCGGGACTAGCGGGACTGGCGGGACCGGGGAGCTGTTTTTT | CASSLAGTSGTGGTGELFF
. | TRBJ1-1 | once | TRBV18 | TGTGCCAGCTCACCACCTCGAGTAATGAACACTGAAGCTTTCTTT | CASSPPRVMNTEAFF
. | TRBJ2-2 | . | TRBV19 | TGTGCCAGTGGAACGGGGGCCCCGAACACCGGGGAGCTGTTTTTT | CASGTGAPNTGELFF
TRBD2 | TRBJ2-7 | . | TRBV7-2 | TGTGCCAGCAGCTTAGGACTAGCGGCCTACGAGCAGTACTTC | CASSLGLAAYEQYF
. | TRBJ1-1 | . | TRBV18 | TGTGCCAGCTCACCAGGGGTAACGAACACTGAAGCTTTCTTT | CASSPGVTNTEAFF
TRBD1 | TRBJ2-7 | once | TRBV6-5 | TGTGCCAGCAGTTCCGCCGGACAGGGTTGGTACGAGCAGTACTTC | CASSSAGQGWYEQYF
. | TRBJ1-5 | . | TRBV4-1 | TGCGCCAGCAGCCAAGTATTTGGAGGAGTCAATCAGCCCCAGCATTTT | CASSQVFGGVNQPQHF
. | TRBJ1-3 | . | TRBV5-4 | TGTGCCAGCAGCTTGATCGAGGTTGAGTCGGGGGGAAACACCATATATTTT | CASSLIEVESGGNTIYF
TRBD1 | TRBJ1-6 | . | TRBV30 | TGTGCCTTTTCGGGACAGGGCGCATCACCCCTCCACTTT | CAFSGQGASPLHF
TRBD2 | TRBJ2-7 | . | TRBV7-2 | TGTGCCAGCAGTCCGAACGGGCTAGCGGGGGGGGCAGCGGGTTACGAGCAGTACTTC | CASSPNGLAGGAAGYEQYF
. | TRBJ1-5 | . | TRBV2 | TGTGCCAGCAGTGAATTGGGGGCGCGCAATCAGCCCCAGCATTTT | CASSELGARNQPQHF
TRBD2 | TRBJ2-1 | . | TRBV28 | TGTGCCAGCAGTTCCCCCGGGACTAGCGGGTTATTTAATGAGCAGTTCTTC | CASSSPGTSGLFNEQFF
. | TRBJ1-1 | once | TRBV3-1/TRBV3-2 | TGTGCCAGCAGCCAAGCGGGGAGGACTGAAGCTTTCTTT | CASSQAGRTEAFF
. | TRBJ2-1 | once | TRBV28 | TGTGCCAGCAGTTTGGGGGGAACGAACAATGAGCAGTTCTTC | CASSLGGTNNEQFF
. | TRBJ2-5 | . | TRBV5-1 | TGCGCCAGCAGCGTAACAGGGGAGGACCAGTACTTC | CASSVTGEDQYF
. | TRBJ2-3 | . | TRBV7-3 | TGTGCCAGCAGCTTAATGTCTTTGGCATACGATACGCAGTATTTT | CASSLMSLAYDTQYF
TRBD2 | TRBJ2-7 | . | TRBV6-2/TRBV6-3 | TGTGCCAGCAGTTACCCCAGCGGGAGGGCCGGCTACGAGCAGTACTTC | CASSYPSGRAGYEQYF
TRBD2 | TRBJ2-1 | . | TRBV7-9 | TGTGCCAGCCTTGCGGGAGATGTGGACAATGAGCAGTTCTTC | CASLAGDVDNEQFF
TRBD1 | TRBJ1-6 | . | TRBV5-6 | TGTGCCAGCAGCGCGGCCGCCGGACAGGGCAATTCACCCCTCCACTTT | CASSAAAGQGNSPLHF
. | TRBJ1-3 | . | TRBV30 | TGTGCCTGGAGTGTATCACGGAGCTCTGGAAACACCATATATTTT | CAWSVSRSSGNTIYF
. | TRBJ2-7 | . | TRBV5-1 | TGCGCCAGCAGCTCCCCCGGTGAGGAGCAGTACTTC | CASSSPGEEQYF
. | TRBJ2-7 | . | TRBV29-1 | TGCAGCGTTGGAAGGACGGAAGCCTACGAGCAGTACTTC | CSVGRTEAYEQYF
. | TRBJ2-4 | . | TRBV6-5 | TGTGCCAGCAGTTACTCCCCGGACGGAGGTTTAGTTCAGTACTTC | CASSYSPDGGLVQYF
. | TRBJ2-7 | . | TRBV19 | TGTGCCAGTAGTATTCTCCCGGGAGTGCCCGCCGAGCAGTACTTC | CASSILPGVPAEQYF
TRBD2 | TRBJ2-7 | . | TRBV5-1 | TGCGCCAGCAGCACCGGGACTAGCCTCGAGCAGTACTTC | CASSTGTSLEQYF
. | TRBJ1-4 | . | TRBV10-1 | TGCGCCAGCAGTCAAGGATCAACTAATGAAAAACTGTTTTTT | CASSQGSTNEKLFF
. | TRBJ2-2 | . | TRBV30 | TGTGCCTGGAGAGGGGGGGGCTACACCGGGGAGCTGTTTTTT | CAWRGGGYTGELFF
. | TRBJ1-3 | . | TRBV19 | TGTGCCAGTAGTATGAATGAGCGTTCCTCTGGAAACACCATATATTTT | CASSMNERSSGNTIYF
TRBD2 | TRBJ2-7 | few | TRBV4-1 | TGCGCCAGCAGCCAATTCTGGGAGGGTGGCCGGTACGAGCAGTACTTC | CASSQFWEGGRYEQYF